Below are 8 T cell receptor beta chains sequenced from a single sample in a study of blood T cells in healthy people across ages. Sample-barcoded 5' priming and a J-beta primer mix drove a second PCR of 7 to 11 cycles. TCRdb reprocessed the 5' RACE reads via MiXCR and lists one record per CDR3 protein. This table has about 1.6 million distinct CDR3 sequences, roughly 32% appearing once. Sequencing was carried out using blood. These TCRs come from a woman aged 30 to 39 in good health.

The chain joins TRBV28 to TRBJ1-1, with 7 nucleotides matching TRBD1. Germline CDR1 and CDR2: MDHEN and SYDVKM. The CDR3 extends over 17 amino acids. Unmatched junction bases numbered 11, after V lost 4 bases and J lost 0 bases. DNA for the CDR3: TGTGCCAGCAGTTGGGGGAACAGGGGTGTTCTGAACACTGAAGCTTTCTTT. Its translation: CASSWGNRGVLNTEAFF.

The DNA of the CDR3 is TGCGCCAGCAGCCAAAAGACTACTAGCGGGTTCCAAGAGACCCAGTACTTC. Its translation: CASSQKTTSGFQETQYF. The chain uses TRBV4-1 and TRBJ2-5, with 9 bases aligning to TRBD2. V lost 2 bases to trimming and J lost 1 base; unmatched junction nucleotides: 8. The CDR3 has 17 residues. The germline gives CDR1 MGHRA, CDR2 YSYEKL.

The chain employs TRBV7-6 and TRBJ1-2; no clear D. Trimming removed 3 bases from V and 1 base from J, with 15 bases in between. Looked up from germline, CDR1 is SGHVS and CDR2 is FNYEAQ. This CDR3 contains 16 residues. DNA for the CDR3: TGTGCCAGCAGCTTGGAAGGGAACCGAATTAACTATGGCTACACCTTC. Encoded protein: CASSLEGNRINYGYTF.

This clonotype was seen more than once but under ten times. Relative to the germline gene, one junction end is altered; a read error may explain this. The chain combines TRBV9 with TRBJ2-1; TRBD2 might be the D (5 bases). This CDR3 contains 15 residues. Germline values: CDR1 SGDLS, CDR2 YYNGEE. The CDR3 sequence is CTSSVGPERGNEQFF. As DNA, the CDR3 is TGTACCAGCAGCGTAGGTCCTGAACGCGGGAATGAGCAGTTCTTC.

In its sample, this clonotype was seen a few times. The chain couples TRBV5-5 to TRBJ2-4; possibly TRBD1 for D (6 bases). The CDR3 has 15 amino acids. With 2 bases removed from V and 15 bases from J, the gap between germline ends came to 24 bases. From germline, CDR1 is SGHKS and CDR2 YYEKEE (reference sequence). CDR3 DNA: TGTGCCAGCAGCTTCGGGACAAAGTCCTCCTACGAGCGGTACTTC. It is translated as CASSFGTKSSYERYF.

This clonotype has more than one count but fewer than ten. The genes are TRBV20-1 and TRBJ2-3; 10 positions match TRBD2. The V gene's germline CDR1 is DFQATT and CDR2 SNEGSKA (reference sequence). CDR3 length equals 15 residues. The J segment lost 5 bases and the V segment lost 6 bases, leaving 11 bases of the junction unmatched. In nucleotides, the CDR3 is TGCAGTGCCCAGCGGGAGGGCCTTCTGGAAGATACGCAGTATTTT. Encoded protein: CSAQREGLLEDTQYF.

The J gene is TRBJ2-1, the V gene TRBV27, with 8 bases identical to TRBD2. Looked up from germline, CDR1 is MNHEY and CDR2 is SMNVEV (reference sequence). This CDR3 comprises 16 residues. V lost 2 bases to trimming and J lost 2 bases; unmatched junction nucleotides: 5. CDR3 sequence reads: CASSLAGTRAYNEQFF. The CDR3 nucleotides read TGTGCCAGCAGTTTAGCTGGGACTAGAGCCTACAATGAGCAGTTCTTC.

The CDR3 DNA follows: TGTGCCAGCAGCTTCGTGGAGATAGCCAAAAACATTCAGTACTTC. This gives the protein CASSFVEIAKNIQYF. This chain joins TRBV5-6 and TRBJ2-4; D gene ambiguous. CDR3 length equals 15 residues. The germline CDR1 and CDR2 sequences are SGHDT and YYEEEE. V dropped 2 bases and J dropped 0 bases, with 9 bases sitting between them.